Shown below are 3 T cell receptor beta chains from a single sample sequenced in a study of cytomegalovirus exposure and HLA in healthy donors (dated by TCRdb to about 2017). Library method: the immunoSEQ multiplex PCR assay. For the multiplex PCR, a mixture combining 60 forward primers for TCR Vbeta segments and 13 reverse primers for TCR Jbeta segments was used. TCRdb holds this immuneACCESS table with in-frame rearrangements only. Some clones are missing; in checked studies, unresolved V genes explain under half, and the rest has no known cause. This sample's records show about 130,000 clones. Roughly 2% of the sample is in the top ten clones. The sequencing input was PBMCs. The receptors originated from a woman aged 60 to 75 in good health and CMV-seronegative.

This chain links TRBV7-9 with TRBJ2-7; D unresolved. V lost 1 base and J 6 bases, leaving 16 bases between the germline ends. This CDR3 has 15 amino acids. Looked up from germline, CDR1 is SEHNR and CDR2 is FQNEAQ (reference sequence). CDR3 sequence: CASSLGSATLGEQYF. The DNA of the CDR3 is TGTGCCAGCAGCTTAGGGAGCGCAACGTTAGGCGAGCAGTACTTC. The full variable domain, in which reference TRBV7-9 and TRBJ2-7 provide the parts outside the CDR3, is DTGVSQNPRHKITKRGQNVTFRCDPISEHNRLYWYRQTLGQGPEFLTYFQNEAQLEKSRLLSDRFSAERPKGSFSTLEIQRTEQGDSAMYLCASSLGSATLGEQYFGPGTRLTVT.

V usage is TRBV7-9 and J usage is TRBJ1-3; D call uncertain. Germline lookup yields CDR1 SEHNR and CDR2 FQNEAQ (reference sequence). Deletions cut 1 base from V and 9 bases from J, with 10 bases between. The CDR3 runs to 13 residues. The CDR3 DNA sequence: TGTGCCAGCAGCTTAGGGGCGCGGGGCACCATATATTTT. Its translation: CASSLGARGTIYF.

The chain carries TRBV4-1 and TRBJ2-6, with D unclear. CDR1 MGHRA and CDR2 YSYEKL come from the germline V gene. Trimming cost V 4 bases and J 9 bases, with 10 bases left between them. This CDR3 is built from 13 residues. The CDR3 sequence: CASSPSTGNVLTF. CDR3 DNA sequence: TGCGCCAGCAGCCCTTCTACTGGCAACGTCCTGACTTTC.